This record looks at one TCR beta chain sequence and its context. Its target is not known. A read error may account for a junction end that differs from germline. Germline values: CDR1 SGHAT, CDR2 FQNNGV. The CDR3 totals 15 residues. Germline DNA was extracted alongside blood RNA, which was obtained from unsorted whole blood. Surgery was preceded by the collection of 3.5 to 4.5 milliliters of peripheral blood. The authors made TCR beta cDNA from about 500 ng total RNA with a constant-region primer. Construction of TCR beta libraries relied on three successive nested multiplex PCR rounds employing slightly modified ARM-PCR. The first two PCR rounds, roughly 11 cycles each, used TRBV1-TRBV30 forward primers and a C-beta reverse primer. In TCRdb, the multiplex PCR reads were re-called with MiXCR into one record per CDR3 protein. The sample has about 330,000 distinct CDR3 sequences, about 61% seen once.

This specimen comes from a study of tumor-infiltrating lymphocytes in primary liver carcinoma. Study background: Patients' primary liver carcinoma was surgically resected. Among the tumors, stages were T1-T3 N0M0 and sizes about 4.2 to 11 cm. Notes on the study in general: Bulk samples went unsorted, so CD4+ and CD8+ repertoires were not compared.

The V and J genes are TRBV11-2 and TRBJ2-7, with 11 bases identical to TRBD2. The receptor comes from a man in his forties with primary liver carcinoma and hepatitis B virus infection. The material sequenced was peripheral blood. CDR3 region: CASSLISGRAYEQYF. For the CDR3, the DNA is TGTGCCAGCAGCTTAATTAGCGGGAGGGCCTACGAGCAATACTTC.